This paragraph covers one T cell receptor beta chain sequence. This CDR3 spans 13 amino acids. In germline, CDR1 is LNHNV, CDR2 YYDKDF (reference sequence). V was cut by 1 base and J by 8 bases, with 11 bases left in between. Original processing notes: Estimates of nucleated cell counts were drawn from the amplification of reference gene primers. Only in-frame clones appear in the TCRdb table, and some are missing; sequencing was by immunoSEQ multiplex PCR. V and J calls and clone size are those listed in that table; D and trimming were worked out from the DNA. The data hold about 160,000 clones, with roughly 87% observed a single time. This sample stems from a study of blood T cell repertoires in COVID-19. Study overall: Both acute and convalescent COVID-19 samples were obtained from the United States, Italy and Spain. In each case, the material was cDNA or gDNA derived from T cells, B-cell-depleted T cells, or PBMCs.

This sequence originates from a woman in her fifties or sixties with active or convalescent COVID-19. Sample: peripheral blood. The chain has TRBV15 and TRBJ1-2; D is undetermined. CDR3 sequence: CATSRAGGWGYTF. The CDR3 bases are TGTGCCACCAGCAGAGCGGGTGGTTGGGGCTACACCTTC.